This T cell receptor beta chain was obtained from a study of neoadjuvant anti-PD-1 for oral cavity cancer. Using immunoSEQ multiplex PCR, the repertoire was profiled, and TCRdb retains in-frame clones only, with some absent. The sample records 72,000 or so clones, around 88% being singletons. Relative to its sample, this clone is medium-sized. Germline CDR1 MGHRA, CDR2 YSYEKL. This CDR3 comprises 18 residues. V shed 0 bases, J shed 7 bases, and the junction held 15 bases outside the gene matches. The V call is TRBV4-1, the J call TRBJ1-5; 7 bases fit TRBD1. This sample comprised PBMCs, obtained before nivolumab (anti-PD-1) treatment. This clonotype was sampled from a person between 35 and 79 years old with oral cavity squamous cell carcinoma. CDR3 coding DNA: TGCGCCAGCAGCCAAGAGTTAGGGGGCGGTTTCGGGAACCAGCCCCAGCATTTT. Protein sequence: CASSQELGGGFGNQPQHF.